The rows below give T cell receptor beta chains drawn from one sample of a study of T cells after yellow fever vaccination. TCRdb re-derived calls from the 5' RACE reads in MiXCR, one entry per CDR3 protein. The table has about 230,000 distinct CDR3 sequences, 6% to 8% seen once; the top ten hold more than 1%. The sequenced sample was CD4+ T cells sorted from PBMCs, obtained on the day of the yellow fever booster vaccination. These receptor sequences come from a man aged 30 to 45 who received the YFV17D yellow fever vaccine. Both conserved end residues are part of each CDR3.

v_gene | CDR3aa
TRBV5-1 | CASSSDTGGNTEAFF
TRBV18 | CASSPPQGRYEQYF
TRBV5-1 | CASSLGDSTEQFF
TRBV19 | CASSMVSSGTEAFF
TRBV6-1 | CASSPHLTGGNTEAFF
TRBV7-2 | CASSSRTSAYNEQFF
TRBV27 | CASRRANTEAFF
TRBV20-1 | CSAARETQYF
TRBV20-1 | CSATPRGLLNEQYF
TRBV10-2 | CASNTGFNTGELFF
TRBV7-3 | CASKVSGSPYNEQFF
TRBV29-1 | CSVFSWAGELFF
TRBV29-1 | CSVFWTGAYEQYF
TRBV7-9 | CASRDQSGDTGELFF
TRBV12-3/TRBV12-4 | CASSLRQGMNTEAFF
TRBV29-1 | CSVRGGGITGELFF
TRBV5-4 | CASSSGQIANTGELFF
TRBV5-5 | CASSLGNVNTGELFF
TRBV20-1 | CSAREAGPGENTEAFF
TRBV20-1 | CSATSPSTYEQYF
TRBV30 | CAWSGASRYEQFF
TRBV5-6 | CASSFLTSGNHGEQFF
TRBV20-1 | CSARESGLPLYSNQPQHF
TRBV6-1 | CASSEWLSNSPLHF
TRBV20-1 | CSAPDTINEQFF
TRBV7-3 | CASSSGLNTGELFF
TRBV29-1 | CSVVWRKAYNEQFF
TRBV5-1 | CASSPGGPTNEKLFF
TRBV5-4 | CASSSRRVTTDTQYF
TRBV20-1 | CSARNWLQETQYF
TRBV11-1 | CASSIRGTGFLETQYF
TRBV7-2 | CASSSEVGELFF
TRBV7-3 | CASSLQGTGNEQFF
TRBV27 | CASSPNPPSYEQYF
TRBV12-3/TRBV12-4 | CASGNTDSTEAFF
TRBV5-4 | CASSQEGSRGEETQYF
TRBV15 | CATSRAKGGQETQYF
TRBV12-3/TRBV12-4 | CASSRDSIVSGANVLTF
TRBV6-6 | CASSGGQPLRYF
TRBV5-4 | CASSFRDREQFF
TRBV20-1 | CSGYGEKLFF
TRBV20-1 | CSARLAGTRPYNEQFF
TRBV29-1 | CSVRRTGAGELFF
TRBV4-3 | CASSQDSLSSYNEQFF
TRBV18 | CASSLDMVLNTEAFF
TRBV20-1 | CSARGTKRDQETQYF
TRBV29-1 | CSVPGTSGGTDTQYF
TRBV7-2 | CASSLWAGENIQYF
TRBV6-2/TRBV6-3 | CASSSDDRAMNQPQHF
TRBV3-1 | CASSRSEEVRNTEAFF
TRBV7-2 | CASSLVGWNTGELFF
TRBV7-8 | CASSLEPGFYEQYF
TRBV4-3 | CASSQGALGQRDGYTF
TRBV7-2 | CASSHYTDNSPLHF